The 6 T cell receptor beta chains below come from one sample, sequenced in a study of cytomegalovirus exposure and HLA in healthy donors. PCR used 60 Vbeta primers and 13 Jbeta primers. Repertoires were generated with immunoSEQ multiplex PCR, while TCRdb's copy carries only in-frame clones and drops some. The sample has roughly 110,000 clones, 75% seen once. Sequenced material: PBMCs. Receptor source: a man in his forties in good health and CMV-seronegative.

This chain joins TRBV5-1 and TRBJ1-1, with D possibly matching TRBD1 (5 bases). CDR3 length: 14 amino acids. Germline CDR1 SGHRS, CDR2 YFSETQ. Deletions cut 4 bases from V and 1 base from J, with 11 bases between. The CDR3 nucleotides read TGCGCCAGCAGCCGCTCTACAGGGAACACTGAAGCTTTCTTT. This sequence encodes CASSRSTGNTEAFF.

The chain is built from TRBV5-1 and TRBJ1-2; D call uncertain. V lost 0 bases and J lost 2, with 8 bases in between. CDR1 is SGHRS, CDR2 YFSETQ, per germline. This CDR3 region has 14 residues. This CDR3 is CASSLDQSNYGYTF. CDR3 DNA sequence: TGCGCCAGCAGCTTGGATCAATCAAACTATGGCTACACCTTC. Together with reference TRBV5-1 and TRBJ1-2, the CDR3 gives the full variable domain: KAGVTQTPRYLIKTRGQQVTLSCSPISGHRSVSWYQQTPGQGLQFLFEYFSETQRNKGNFPGRFSGRQFSNSRSEMNVSTLELGDSALYLCASSLDQSNYGYTFGSGTRLTVV.

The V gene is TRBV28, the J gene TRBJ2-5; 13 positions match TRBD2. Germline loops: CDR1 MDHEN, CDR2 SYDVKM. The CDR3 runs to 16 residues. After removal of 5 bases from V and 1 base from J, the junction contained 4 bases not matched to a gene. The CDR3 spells CASSKTSGGLQETQYF. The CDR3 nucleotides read TGTGCCAGCAGTAAGACTAGCGGGGGGCTCCAAGAGACCCAGTACTTC.

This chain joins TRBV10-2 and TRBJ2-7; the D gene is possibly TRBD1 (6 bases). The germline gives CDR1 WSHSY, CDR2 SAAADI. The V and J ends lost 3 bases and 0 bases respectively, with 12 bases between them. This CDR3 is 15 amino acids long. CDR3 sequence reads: CASSEVGASSYEQYF. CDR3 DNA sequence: TGCGCCAGCAGTGAAGTGGGGGCCAGCTCCTACGAGCAGTACTTC.

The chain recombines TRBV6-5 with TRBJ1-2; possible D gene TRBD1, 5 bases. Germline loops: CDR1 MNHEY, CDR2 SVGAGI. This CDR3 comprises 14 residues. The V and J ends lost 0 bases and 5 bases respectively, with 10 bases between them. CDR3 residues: CASSYSTARYGYTF. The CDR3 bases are TGTGCCAGCAGTTACTCGACAGCTCGGTATGGCTACACCTTC.

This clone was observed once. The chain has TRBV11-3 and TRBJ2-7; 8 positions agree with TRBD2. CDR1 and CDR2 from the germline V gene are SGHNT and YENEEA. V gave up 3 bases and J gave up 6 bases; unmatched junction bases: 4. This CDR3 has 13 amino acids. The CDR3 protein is CASSFGGGSEQYF. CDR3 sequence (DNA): TGTGCCAGCAGCTTCGGCGGGGGGTCCGAGCAGTACTTC.